One and the same sample provided the 25 T cell receptor beta chains below, sequenced in a study of shared clonotypes between healthy human individuals (dated by TCRdb to 2020 to 2022). CD8 naive samples consisted of CD45RO-negative cells that were positively selected for CCR7, yielding a CD45RA+CCR7+ population without TemRA cells. Library preparation used the immunoSEQ multiplex PCR assay. The table was pulled from immuneACCESS by TCRdb, which kept in-frame rearrangements only. Such tables lose some clones; where checked, under half of the loss comes from unresolved V genes, and the rest has no known cause. The sample contains roughly 890,000 clones, 85% to 95% of them found a single time. The ten largest clones represent 24% of the sample. The source material was naive CD8+ T cells sorted from blood. Taken with the paper, the label for cell subset or site translates to: CD45RA+CCR7+. The receptors here all came from a man aged 25-45 years in good health.

V usage is TRBV9 and J usage is TRBJ2-1; maybe TRBD1 (6 bases). Trimming took 0 bases from V and 9 from J, leaving 13 bases between them. The CDR3 totals 14 residues. The germline gives CDR1 SGDLS, CDR2 YYNGEE. CDR3 nucleotide sequence: TGTGCCAGCAGCGTAGGTTGGGACATGTCTGAGCAGTTCTTC. Translation: CASSVGWDMSEQFF. Filled out from reference TRBV9 and TRBJ2-1, the complete variable domain reads DSGVTQTPKHLITATGQRVTLRCSPRSGDLSVYWYQQSLDQGLQFLIQYYNGEERAKGNILERFSAQQFPDLHSELNLSSLELGDSALYFCASSVGWDMSEQFFGPGTRLTVL.

This clone occurred once. The V and J genes are TRBV2 and TRBJ1-3, with D unclear. V lost 3 bases and J 2 bases, leaving 8 bases between the germline ends. CDR3 length: 14 residues. Germline assignment: CDR1 SNHLY and CDR2 FYNNEI. The CDR3 reads CASSDRDTGNTIYF. The CDR3 nucleotides read TGTGCCAGCAGTGATAGGGATACTGGAAACACCATATATTTT.

This chain links TRBV7-8 with TRBJ2-2; D unresolved. The CDR3 is made up of 13 amino acids. Germline CDR1 and CDR2: SGHVS and FQNEAQ. Trimming pared 1 base from V and 8 bases from J, leaving 8 bases between. CDR3 nucleotides: TGTGCCAGCAGCTTAGTCGGCTCTGGGGAGCTGTTTTTT. It translates to CASSLVGSGELFF.

This sequence joins TRBV29-1 and TRBJ2-7; 12 nucleotides agree with TRBD2. V was clipped by 7 bases and J by 4 bases; unmatched bases: 11. The CDR3 has 15 residues. Looked up from germline, CDR1 is SQVTM and CDR2 is ANQGSEA. The CDR3 protein is CSAIPLTSGSYEQYF. The CDR3 DNA sequence: TGCAGCGCAATACCTTTGACTAGCGGGAGTTACGAGCAGTACTTC.

The chain is built from TRBV7-2 and TRBJ2-1, with 11 bases that match TRBD2. The CDR3 has 17 residues. Germline assignment: CDR1 SGHTA and CDR2 FQGNSA. After removal of 4 bases from V and 1 base from J, the junction contained 6 bases not matched to a gene. As DNA, the CDR3 is TGTGCCAGCAGCTACACGGGACTAGCGGTTTCCTACAATGAGCAGTTCTTC. Translating it yields CASSYTGLAVSYNEQFF.

Comments on this clone: Other DNA sequences in the sample encode the same CDR3. The rearrangement links TRBV27 to TRBJ1-2; TRBD1 agrees at 8 bases. In germline, CDR1 is MNHEY, CDR2 SMNVEV (reference sequence). This CDR3 comprises 13 residues. J lost 8 bases, V lost 5 bases, and 7 bases had no gene match. The CDR3 loop is CASSPRQGRGYTF. CDR3 in DNA: TGTGCCAGCAGTCCACGACAGGGGCGGGGCTACACCTTC.

Only one count was recorded for this clone. The DNA for the CDR3 is TGTGCCAGCAGCTTGGAAGGTCAGCCCCAGCATTTT. As protein: CASSLEGQPQHF. The chain links TRBV5-4 to TRBJ1-5; D unresolved. Trimming removed 0 bases at V and 6 bases at J, with 4 bases between. The length of the CDR3 is 12 residues. In germline, CDR1 is SGHNT, CDR2 YYREEE (reference sequence).

Concerning this clone itself: One end of the junction is discordant with germline, which a read error may explain. V gene TRBV2 combines with J gene TRBJ1-2; perhaps TRBD1 as D (5 bases). CDR3 length: 10 residues. From germline, CDR1 is SNHLY and CDR2 FYNNEI. The CDR3 spells CASSLYRLSF. The CDR3 DNA is TGTGCCAGCAGTCTCTACAGGCTTTCCTTC.

V and J are TRBV7-8 and TRBJ2-3; 14 positions match TRBD2. This CDR3 comprises 18 residues. The germline V gene has CDR1 SGHVS and CDR2 FQNEAQ. V dropped 2 bases and J dropped 0; count of bases not matched to a gene: 4. The chain's CDR3 is CASSLPRLAGGSTDTQYF. CDR3 nucleotide sequence: TGTGCCAGCAGCTTACCCCGACTAGCGGGGGGGAGCACAGATACGCAGTATTTT.

The rearrangement joins TRBV9 to TRBJ1-2, with no clear D. The CDR3 contains 10 residues. CDR1 and CDR2 (germline): SGDLS, YYNGEE. V was trimmed by 5 bases and J by 4 bases, leaving 3 bases between them. CDR3 DNA sequence: TGTGCCAGCAGTCTCTATGGCTACACCTTC. Protein product: CASSLYGYTF.

The J gene is TRBJ2-3, the V gene TRBV6-6, with 9 positions matching TRBD1. The V gene's germline CDR1 is MNHNY and CDR2 SVGAGI (reference sequence). The junction had 4 bases not matched to a gene; V was cut back by 6 bases and J by 0 bases. CDR3 length equals 15 residues. The CDR3 here is CASRGTGSSTDTQYF. CDR3 nucleotides: TGTGCCAGCAGGGGGACAGGGTCTAGCACAGATACGCAGTATTTT.

This clone was observed a single time. The chain uses TRBV11-2 and TRBJ2-7; D possibly corresponds to TRBD2 (6 bases). This CDR3 region has 14 residues. CDR1 is SGHAT, CDR2 FQNNGV, per germline. With 2 bases removed from V and 7 bases from J, the gap between germline ends came to 15 bases. CDR3 sequence (DNA): TGTGCCAGCAGCTTACCGGGAGTACCGGGAGAGCAGTACTTC. Residues: CASSLPGVPGEQYF.

V usage is TRBV7-9 and J usage is TRBJ2-7; 9 positions agree with TRBD1. The CDR3 is 17 amino acids. Germline CDR1 reads SEHNR; CDR2 reads FQNEAQ (reference sequence). V shed 1 base, J shed 2 bases, and the junction held 9 bases outside the gene matches. In DNA form, the CDR3 reads TGTGCCAGCAGCTTAGTGGGGGGACAGGGATTTACCTACGAGCAGTACTTC. Translated: CASSLVGGQGFTYEQYF.

The chain combines TRBV18 with TRBJ2-3; tentative D call: TRBD1 (5 bases). Trimming removed 10 bases from V and 0 bases from J, with 17 bases in between. In germline, CDR1 is KGHSH, CDR2 LQKENI. The length of the CDR3 is 15 residues. The CDR3 bases are TGTGCCACCACAACGGACACTTCAAGCACAGATACGCAGTATTTT. This gives the protein CATTTDTSSTDTQYF.

This chain connects TRBV2 to TRBJ2-7; TRBD1 is a possible D gene (6 bases). With 7 bases removed from V and 5 bases from J, the gap between germline ends came to 18 bases. CDR1 is SNHLY, CDR2 FYNNEI, per germline. The CDR3 consists of 14 residues. In nucleotides, the CDR3 is TGTGCCAGCAAAGGTTACAGGGTACCAGACGAGCAGTACTTC. This gives the protein CASKGYRVPDEQYF.

This clone has a handful of counts. The gene calls are TRBV4-2 and TRBJ2-1; TRBD1 or TRBD2 may be the D gene (5 bases each). This CDR3 region has 15 residues. CDR1 and CDR2 (germline): LGHNA, YNFKEQ. V lost 1 base, J lost 5 bases, and 12 bases lay in between. The DNA of the CDR3 is TGTGCCAGCAGCCAAGGCGAGAGGGGCAACAATGAGCAGTTCTTC. This sequence encodes CASSQGERGNNEQFF.

V usage is TRBV6-5 and J usage is TRBJ2-1, with TRBD2 matching over 13 bases. V was clipped by 6 bases and J by 5 bases; unmatched bases: 4. The germline V gene encodes CDR1 MNHEY and CDR2 SVGAGI. The CDR3 contains 15 residues. DNA of the CDR3: TGTGCCAGCAGCTTACTAGCGGGAGGGAACAATGAGCAGTTCTTC. Its translation: CASSLLAGGNNEQFF.

This clone was seen only once. The V and J genes are TRBV5-4 and TRBJ2-1; D gene ambiguous. Trimming removed 2 bases from V and 4 bases from J, with 13 bases in between. Germline V lookup: CDR1 SGHNT, CDR2 YYREEE (reference sequence). The CDR3 covers 15 residues. DNA of the CDR3: TGTGCCAGCAGCTTTCTACAGATAAATTACAATGAGCAGTTCTTC. Amino acids: CASSFLQINYNEQFF.

A word on this clone: In the same sample, other DNA sequences code for this CDR3. The chain uses TRBV27 and TRBJ2-7, with D unresolved. V dropped 5 bases and J dropped 5 bases, with 10 bases sitting between them. CDR1 and CDR2 (germline): MNHEY, SMNVEV (reference sequence). This CDR3 spans 12 amino acids. CDR3 nucleotide sequence: TGTGCCAGCAGTCTGCTCGGCGACGAGCAGTACTTC. It translates to CASSLLGDEQYF.

The rearrangement links TRBV19 to TRBJ2-3; 11 positions agree with TRBD2. The junction had 2 bases not matched to a gene; V was cut back by 4 bases and J by 2 bases. From germline, CDR1 is LNHDA and CDR2 SQIVND (reference sequence). The length of the CDR3 is 15 residues. CDR3 sequence: CASSRTSGLTDTQYF. DNA of the CDR3: TGTGCCAGTAGTAGGACTAGCGGGCTCACAGATACGCAGTATTTT.

V gene TRBV27 combines with J gene TRBJ2-7; 9 bases are shared with TRBD1. The CDR3 length is 16 residues. CDR1 and CDR2 from the germline V gene are MNHEY and SMNVEV (reference sequence). V dropped 5 bases and J dropped 2; count of bases not matched to a gene: 10. CDR3 region: CASSPNIGTGTYEQYF. The CDR3 DNA sequence: TGTGCCAGCAGTCCAAACATCGGGACAGGGACCTACGAGCAGTACTTC.

DNA for the CDR3: TGTGCCAGCAGCCCACCGGGACAGGGGAACACCGGGGAGCTGTTTTTT. Amino acid sequence: CASSPPGQGNTGELFF. This chain links TRBV7-6 with TRBJ2-2, with 9 bases lining up with TRBD1. Germline assignment: CDR1 SGHVS and CDR2 FNYEAQ. With 5 bases clipped from V and 1 base from J, the junction kept 5 bases outside the gene matches. The CDR3 consists of 16 residues.

On this clone: Within the sample, other DNA sequences also encode this same CDR3. J is TRBJ2-7 and V is TRBV29-1, with 7 bases identical to TRBD2. CDR1 SQVTM and CDR2 ANQGSEA come from the germline V gene. The V and J ends lost 0 bases and 1 base, in that order; junction bases with no gene match: 3. The CDR3 is 14 residues long. The CDR3 loop reads CSVEDRGESYEQYF. The CDR3 DNA reads as TGCAGCGTTGAAGATCGGGGGGAGTCCTACGAGCAGTACTTC.

J is TRBJ2-1 and V is TRBV27; D might be TRBD2 (5 bases). The CDR3 runs 15 residues. From germline, CDR1 is MNHEY and CDR2 SMNVEV (reference sequence). The V and J ends lost 7 bases and 7 bases respectively, with 20 bases between them. The CDR3 coding sequence is TGTGCCAGCAAATTGTGGCCGGAAGAGGGTAATGAGCAGTTCTTC. Its protein is CASKLWPEEGNEQFF.

The rearrangement links TRBV28 to TRBJ1-1; D possibly corresponds to TRBD1 (5 bases). The CDR3 is 15 residues long. V dropped 7 bases and J dropped 1 base, with 16 bases sitting between them. CDR1 and CDR2 from the germline V gene are MDHEN and SYDVKM. CDR3 nucleotide sequence: TGTGCCAGCACCCCCACAGGATCGGAGAACACTGAAGCTTTCTTT. Protein sequence: CASTPTGSENTEAFF.